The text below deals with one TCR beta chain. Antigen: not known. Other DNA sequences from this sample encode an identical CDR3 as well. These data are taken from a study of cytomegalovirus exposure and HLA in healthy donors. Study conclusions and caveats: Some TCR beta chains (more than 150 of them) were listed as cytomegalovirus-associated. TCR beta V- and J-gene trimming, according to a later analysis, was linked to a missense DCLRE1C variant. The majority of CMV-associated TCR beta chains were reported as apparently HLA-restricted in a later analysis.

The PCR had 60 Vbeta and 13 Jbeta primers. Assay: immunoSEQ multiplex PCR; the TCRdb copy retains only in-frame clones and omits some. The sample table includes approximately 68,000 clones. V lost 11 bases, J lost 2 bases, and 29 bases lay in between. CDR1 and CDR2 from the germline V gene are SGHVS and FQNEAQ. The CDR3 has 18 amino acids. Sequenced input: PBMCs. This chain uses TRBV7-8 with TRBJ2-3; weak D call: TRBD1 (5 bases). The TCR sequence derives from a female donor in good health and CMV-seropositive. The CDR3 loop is CALSFSETEPEDTDTQYF. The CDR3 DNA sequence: TGTGCCTTAAGCTTCAGCGAGACAGAGCCTGAGGACACAGATACGCAGTATTTT. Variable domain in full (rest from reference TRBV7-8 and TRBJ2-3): GAGVSQSPRYKVAKRGQDVALRCDPISGHVSLFWYQQALGQGPEFLTYFQNEAQLDKSGLPSDRFFAERPEGSVSTLKIQRTQQEDSAVYLCALSFSETEPEDTDTQYFGPGTRLTVL.